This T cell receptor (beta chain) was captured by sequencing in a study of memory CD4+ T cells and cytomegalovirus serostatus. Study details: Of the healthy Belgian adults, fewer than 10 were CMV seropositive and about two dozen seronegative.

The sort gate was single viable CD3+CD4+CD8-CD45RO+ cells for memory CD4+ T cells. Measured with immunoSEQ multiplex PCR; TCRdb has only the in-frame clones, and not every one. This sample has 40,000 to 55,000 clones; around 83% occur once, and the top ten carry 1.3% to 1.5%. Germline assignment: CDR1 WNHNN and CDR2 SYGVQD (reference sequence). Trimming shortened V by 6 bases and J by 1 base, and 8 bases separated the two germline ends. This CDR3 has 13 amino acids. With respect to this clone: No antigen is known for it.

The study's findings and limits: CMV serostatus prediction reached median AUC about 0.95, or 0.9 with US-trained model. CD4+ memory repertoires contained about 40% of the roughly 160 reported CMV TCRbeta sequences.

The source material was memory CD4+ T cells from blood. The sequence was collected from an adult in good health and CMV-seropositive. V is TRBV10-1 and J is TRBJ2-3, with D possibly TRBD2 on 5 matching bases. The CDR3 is CASSGDGTDTQYF. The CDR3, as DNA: TGCGCCAGCAGCGGGGATGGCACAGATACGCAGTATTTT.